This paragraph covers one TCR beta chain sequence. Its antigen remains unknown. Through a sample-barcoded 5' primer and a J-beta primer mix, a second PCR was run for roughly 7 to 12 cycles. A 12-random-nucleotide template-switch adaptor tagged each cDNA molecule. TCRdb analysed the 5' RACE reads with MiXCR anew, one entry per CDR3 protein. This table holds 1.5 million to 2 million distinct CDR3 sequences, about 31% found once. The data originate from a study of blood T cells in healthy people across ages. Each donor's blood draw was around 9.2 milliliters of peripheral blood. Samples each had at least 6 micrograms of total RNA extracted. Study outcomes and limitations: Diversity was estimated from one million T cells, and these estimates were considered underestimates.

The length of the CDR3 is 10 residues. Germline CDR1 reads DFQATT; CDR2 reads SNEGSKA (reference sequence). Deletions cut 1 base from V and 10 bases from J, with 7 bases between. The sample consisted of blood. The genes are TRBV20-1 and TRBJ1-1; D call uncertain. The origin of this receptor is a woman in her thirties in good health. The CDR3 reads CSARALRAFF. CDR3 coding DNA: TGCAGTGCTAGAGCCTTGCGAGCTTTCTTT.